The 18 T cell receptor beta chains below were found in one sample sequenced in a study of blood T cell repertoires in COVID-19. Here immunoSEQ multiplex PCR was the method, and the copy in TCRdb shows in-frame clones only, minus some. The sample has 200,000 to 250,000 clones, about 88% seen once; the top ten hold 1.5% to 2%. What was sequenced was peripheral blood. The receptors originated from a man aged 40-49 years with active or convalescent COVID-19.

The chain is built from TRBV28 and TRBJ2-1; 9 bases match TRBD1. Germline V gene sequence: CDR1 MDHEN, CDR2 SYDVKM. This CDR3 is built from 16 residues. J lost 0 bases, V lost 4 bases, and 4 bases had no gene match. CDR3 protein: CASSSQTGGSYNEQFF. CDR3 DNA: TGTGCCAGCAGTTCTCAGACAGGGGGCTCCTACAATGAGCAGTTCTTC.

The chain links TRBV5-4 to TRBJ2-1; TRBD1 agrees at 8 bases. Germline assignment: CDR1 SGHNT and CDR2 YYREEE (reference sequence). V lost 5 bases, J lost 2 bases, and 3 bases stayed unmatched. The CDR3 consists of 14 residues. The CDR3 bases are TGTGCCAGCAGGGACAGGGCGACCTACAATGAGCAGTTCTTC. Translation gives CASRDRATYNEQFF.

This chain links TRBV29-1 with TRBJ1-1; 8 positions agree with TRBD1. V was clipped by 4 bases and J by 11 bases; unmatched bases: 15. The CDR3 extends over 14 amino acids. Looked up from germline, CDR1 is SQVTM and CDR2 is ANQGSEA. The CDR3 nucleotides are TGCAGCGTTGTTCCGAACACAGGGGGAGCTGGTGCTTTCTTT. This sequence encodes CSVVPNTGGAGAFF.

The rearrangement links TRBV7-8 to TRBJ2-1, with 12 bases fitting TRBD2. J was trimmed by 7 bases and V by 3 bases; bases with no gene match: 4. The CDR3 covers 15 residues. CDR1 is SGHVS, CDR2 FQNEAQ, per germline. In DNA, the CDR3 is TGTGCCAGCAGCTTCCTAGCGGGAGGGCCTAATGAGCAGTTCTTC. Its protein is CASSFLAGGPNEQFF.

The rearrangement uses TRBV3-1 (or the pseudogene TRBV3-2) and TRBJ2-7; 8 bases match TRBD2. The V gene's germline CDR1 is LGHDT and CDR2 YNNKEL (reference sequence). The CDR3 extends over 15 amino acids. J lost 3 bases, V lost 0 bases, and 4 bases had no gene match. As DNA, the CDR3 is TGTGCCAGCAGCCAAGATGTCCTAGCGGGCTACGAGCAGTACTTC. It is translated as CASSQDVLAGYEQYF.

The chain has TRBV6-1 and TRBJ2-7; 7 bases agree with TRBD1. This CDR3 contains 15 residues. The V and J ends lost 2 bases and 2 bases, in that order; junction bases with no gene match: 6. Looked up from germline, CDR1 is MNHNS and CDR2 is SASEGT. CDR3 region: CASSEMGQGAYEQYF. Written as DNA, the CDR3 is TGTGCCAGCAGTGAAATGGGGCAGGGGGCCTACGAGCAGTACTTC.

The chain links TRBV9 to TRBJ1-1; no definite D call. Germline V CDR1 and CDR2: SGDLS, YYNGEE. The V gene lost 4 bases and the J gene lost 3 bases, with 13 bases spanning the gap. CDR3 length: 14 residues. CDR3 coding DNA: TGTGCCAGCAGCCCGTCGGAGGGCTACACTGAAGCTTTCTTT. This codes for CASSPSEGYTEAFF.

The chain is built from TRBV15 and TRBJ1-1; TRBD1 might be the D (5 bases). Germline lookup yields CDR1 LNHNV and CDR2 YYDKDF (reference sequence). The CDR3 length is 12 residues. V lost 0 bases and J 8 bases, leaving 7 bases between the germline ends. CDR3 DNA sequence: TGTGCCACCAGCAGAGACGGGGGGGAAGCTTTCTTT. Its protein product is CATSRDGGEAFF. Full variable domain (missing parts from reference TRBV15 and TRBJ1-1): DAMVIQNPRYQVTQFGKPVTLSCSQTLNHNVMYWYQQKSSQAPKLLFHYYDKDFNNEADTPDNFQSRRPNTSFCFLDIRSPGLGDTAMYLCATSRDGGEAFFGQGTRLTVV.

V is TRBV27 and J is TRBJ1-4, with 8 bases identical to TRBD1. The V segment lost 5 bases and the J segment 6 bases; nucleotides outside the gene matches: 8. This CDR3 region has 15 residues. Germline-derived CDR1 and CDR2 are MNHEY and SMNVEV (reference sequence). Here the CDR3 DNA reads TGTGCCAGCAGTCAACGACAGGGGCGGTATGAAAAACTGTTTTTT. Its translation: CASSQRQGRYEKLFF.

The J gene is TRBJ2-7, the V gene TRBV27; D not resolved. The V end was cut by 3 bases, the J end by 3 bases, with 12 bases between. CDR3 length: 14 residues. The germline V gene encodes CDR1 MNHEY and CDR2 SMNVEV (reference sequence). In DNA form, the CDR3 reads TGTGCCAGCAGTTTTTTTACTGGTAGCTACGAGCAGTACTTC. Encoded protein: CASSFFTGSYEQYF.

The J gene is TRBJ1-2, the V gene TRBV7-3; TRBD1 might be the D (6 bases). The CDR3 extends over 13 amino acids. Germline-derived CDR1 and CDR2 are SGHTA and FQGTGA. With 0 bases removed from V and 5 bases from J, the gap between germline ends came to 7 bases. The CDR3 sequence is CASSLTGGYGYTF. CDR3 in DNA: TGTGCCAGCAGCTTAACAGGGGGTTATGGCTACACCTTC.

The chain couples TRBV9 to TRBJ2-1; 7 bases are a match to TRBD1. J gave up 4 bases and V 0 bases, and 4 bases lay outside the gene matches. Germline V gene data show CDR1 as SGDLS and CDR2 as YYNGEE. This CDR3 has 15 residues. CDR3 sequence reads: CASSVEGAPYNEQFF. The CDR3 DNA follows: TGTGCCAGCAGCGTAGAGGGGGCGCCTTACAATGAGCAGTTCTTC.

This clone was seen only once. The J gene is TRBJ2-7, the V gene TRBV7-3; 7 bases map to TRBD1. CDR3 length equals 17 residues. Germline lookup yields CDR1 SGHTA and CDR2 FQGTGA. The trim removed 3 bases at V and 0 bases at J, leaving 11 bases unmatched. This chain's CDR3 is CASSFLRDRRSSYEQYF. CDR3 nucleotide sequence: TGTGCCAGCAGCTTCCTAAGGGACAGAAGGAGCTCCTACGAGCAGTACTTC.

J is TRBJ1-6 and V is TRBV11-3, with D unclear. The ends were cut back, 0 bases at V and 7 bases at J, with 10 bases in the middle. CDR1 and CDR2 (germline): SGHNT, YENEEA. This CDR3 has 15 residues. The CDR3 sequence: CASSLDGRENSPLHF. Written as DNA, the CDR3 is TGTGCCAGCAGCTTAGACGGACGGGAAAATTCACCCCTCCACTTT. The whole variable domain, remainder taken from reference TRBV11-3 and TRBJ1-6, is EAGVVQSPRYKIIEKKQPVAFWCNPISGHNTLYWYLQNLGQGPELLIRYENEEAVDDSQLPKDRFSAERLKGVDSTLKIQPAELGDSAVYLCASSLDGRENSPLHFGNGTRLTVT.

V is TRBV7-9 and J is TRBJ2-1; maybe TRBD1 (5 bases). V gave up 1 base and J gave up 7 bases, with 11 bases separating them. This CDR3 has 14 amino acids. Germline CDR1 SEHNR, CDR2 FQNEAQ (reference sequence). CDR3 protein: CASSLGPGLNEQFF. The CDR3 DNA follows: TGTGCCAGCAGCTTAGGTCCAGGGTTGAATGAGCAGTTCTTC. Based on the CDR3 plus reference TRBV7-9 and TRBJ2-1, the full variable domain is DTGVSQNPRHKITKRGQNVTFRCDPISEHNRLYWYRQTLGQGPEFLTYFQNEAQLEKSRLLSDRFSAERPKGSFSTLEIQRTEQGDSAMYLCASSLGPGLNEQFFGPGTRLTVL.

The gene calls are TRBV11-2 and TRBJ1-2; TRBD1 agrees at 8 bases. Germline trimming cut 5 bases from V and 4 bases from J; bases unmatched to any gene: 9. The CDR3 consists of 15 residues. Germline lookup yields CDR1 SGHAT and CDR2 FQNNGV. The CDR3 region is CASSTRQGPFYGYTF. In DNA, the CDR3 is TGTGCCAGCAGCACCAGACAGGGGCCCTTCTATGGCTACACCTTC.

CDR3 coding DNA: TGCGCCTCTCGGGGGGGCACCTACGAGCAGTACTTC. Amino acids: CASRGGTYEQYF. The chain is built from TRBV5-1 and TRBJ2-7; 8 bases are shared with TRBD2. CDR1 and CDR2 from the germline V gene are SGHRS and YFSETQ. The CDR3 is 12 residues long. J lost 2 bases, V lost 10 bases, and 5 bases had no gene match.

CDR3 bases: TGTGCCAGCCACAAAGACAGGACTTCGGGGGCCAACGTCCTGACTTTC. This sequence encodes CASHKDRTSGANVLTF. The chain employs TRBV2 and TRBJ2-6; a weak D match, TRBD1 (6 bases). Trimming took off 8 bases at V and 4 bases at J, with 18 bases between the two ends. The CDR3 has 16 amino acids. Germline values: CDR1 SNHLY, CDR2 FYNNEI.